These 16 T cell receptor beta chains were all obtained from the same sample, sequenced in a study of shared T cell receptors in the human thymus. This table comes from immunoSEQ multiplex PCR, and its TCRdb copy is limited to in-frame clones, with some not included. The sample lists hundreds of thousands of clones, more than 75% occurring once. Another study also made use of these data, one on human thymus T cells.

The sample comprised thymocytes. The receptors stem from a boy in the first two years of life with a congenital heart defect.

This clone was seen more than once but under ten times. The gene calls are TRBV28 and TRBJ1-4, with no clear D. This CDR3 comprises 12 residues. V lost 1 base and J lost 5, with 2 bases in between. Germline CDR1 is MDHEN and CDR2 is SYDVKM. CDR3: CASSLLNEKLFF. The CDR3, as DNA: TGTGCCAGCAGTTTATTAAATGAAAAACTGTTTTTT.

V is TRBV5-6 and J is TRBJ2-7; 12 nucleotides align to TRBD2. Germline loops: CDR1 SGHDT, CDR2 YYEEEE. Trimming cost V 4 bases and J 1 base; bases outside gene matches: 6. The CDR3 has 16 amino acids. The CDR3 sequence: CASSPPTSGGSYEQYF. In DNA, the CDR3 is TGTGCCAGCAGCCCACCGACTAGCGGGGGATCCTACGAGCAGTACTTC.

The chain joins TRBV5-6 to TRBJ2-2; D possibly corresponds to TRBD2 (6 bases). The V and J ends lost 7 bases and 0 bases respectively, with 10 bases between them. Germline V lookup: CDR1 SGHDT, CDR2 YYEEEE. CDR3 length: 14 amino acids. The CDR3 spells CASGAGPNTGELFF. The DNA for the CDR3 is TGTGCCAGCGGCGCGGGGCCGAACACCGGGGAGCTGTTTTTT. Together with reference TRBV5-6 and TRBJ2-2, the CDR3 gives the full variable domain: DAGVTQSPTHLIKTRGQQVTLRCSPKSGHDTVSWYQQALGQGPQFIFQYYEEEERQRGNFPDRFSGHQFPNYSSELNVNALLLGDSALYLCASGAGPNTGELFFGEGSRLTVL.

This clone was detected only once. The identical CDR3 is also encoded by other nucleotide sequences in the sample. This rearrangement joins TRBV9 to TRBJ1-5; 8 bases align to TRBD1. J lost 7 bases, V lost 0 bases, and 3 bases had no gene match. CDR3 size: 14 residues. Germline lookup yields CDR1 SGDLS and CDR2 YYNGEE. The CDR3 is CASSVGTGNQPQHF. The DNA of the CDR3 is TGTGCCAGCAGCGTAGGGACAGGGAACCAGCCCCAGCATTTT.

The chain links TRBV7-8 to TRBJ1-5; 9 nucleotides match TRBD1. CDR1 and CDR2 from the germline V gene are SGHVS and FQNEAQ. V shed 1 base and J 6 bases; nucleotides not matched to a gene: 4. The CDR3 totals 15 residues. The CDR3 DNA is TGTGCCAGCAGCTTAGGGACAGGGGATGGTCAGCCCCAGCATTTT. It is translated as CASSLGTGDGQPQHF.

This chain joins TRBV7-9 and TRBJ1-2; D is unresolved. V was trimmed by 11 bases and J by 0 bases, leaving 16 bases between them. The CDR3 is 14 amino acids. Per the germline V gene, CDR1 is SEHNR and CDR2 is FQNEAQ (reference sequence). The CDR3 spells CAEQRRAPNYGYTF. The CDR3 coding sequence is TGTGCCGAACAGAGGCGGGCCCCTAACTATGGCTACACCTTC.

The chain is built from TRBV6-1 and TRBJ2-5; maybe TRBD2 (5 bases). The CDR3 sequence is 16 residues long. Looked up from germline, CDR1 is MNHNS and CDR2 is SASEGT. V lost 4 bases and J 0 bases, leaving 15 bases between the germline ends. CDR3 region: CASSGGRKIHQETQYF. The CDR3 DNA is TGTGCCAGCAGTGGCGGGCGGAAGATACACCAAGAGACCCAGTACTTC.

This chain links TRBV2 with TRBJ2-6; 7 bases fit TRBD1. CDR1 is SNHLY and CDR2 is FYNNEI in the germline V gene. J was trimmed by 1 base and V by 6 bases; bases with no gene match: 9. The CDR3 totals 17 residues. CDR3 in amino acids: CASRRRGTASGANVLTF. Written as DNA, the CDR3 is TGTGCCAGCAGGAGGAGAGGGACAGCGTCTGGGGCCAACGTCCTGACTTTC.

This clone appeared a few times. Here the CDR3 reads CASSCERGMSGYNSPLHF. For the CDR3, the DNA is TGTGCCAGCAGCTGCGAAAGGGGGATGAGTGGATATAATTCACCCCTCCACTTT. The rearrangement uses TRBV28 and TRBJ1-6, with D perhaps TRBD1 (6 bases). CDR3 length: 18 residues. The V and J ends lost 6 bases and 4 bases respectively, with 22 bases between them. Germline-derived CDR1 and CDR2 are MDHEN and SYDVKM. The whole variable domain, remainder taken from reference TRBV28 and TRBJ1-6, is DVKVTQSSRYLVKRTGEKVFLECVQDMDHENMFWYRQDPGLGLRLIYFSYDVKMKEKGDIPEGYSVSREKKERFSLILESASTNQTSMYLCASSCERGMSGYNSPLHFGNGTRLTVT.

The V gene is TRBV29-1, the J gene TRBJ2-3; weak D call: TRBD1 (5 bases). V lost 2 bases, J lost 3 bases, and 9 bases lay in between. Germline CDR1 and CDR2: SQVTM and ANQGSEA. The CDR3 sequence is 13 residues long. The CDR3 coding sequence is TGCAGCGTTGAATCTTCAGGGACAGATACGCAGTATTTT. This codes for CSVESSGTDTQYF.

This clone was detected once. The CDR3 region is CASSSIAGTEAFF. CDR3 DNA sequence: TGTGCCAGCAGTTCAATCGCAGGGACTGAAGCTTTCTTT. J is TRBJ1-1 and V is TRBV28, with D tentatively TRBD1 (5 bases). Per germline, CDR1 MDHEN and CDR2 SYDVKM. The CDR3 has 13 amino acids. V was pared by 4 bases and J by 5 bases, with 11 bases between.

The CDR3 bases are TGTGCCAGCAGCTTAGGGGACGAGACAGGGACTGAAGCTTTCTTT. It yields the protein CASSLGDETGTEAFF. The J gene is TRBJ1-1, the V gene TRBV5-4; TRBD1 matches at 7 bases. The germline V gene encodes CDR1 SGHNT and CDR2 YYREEE (reference sequence). The CDR3 spans 15 residues. V shed 2 bases and J 5 bases; nucleotides not matched to a gene: 9.

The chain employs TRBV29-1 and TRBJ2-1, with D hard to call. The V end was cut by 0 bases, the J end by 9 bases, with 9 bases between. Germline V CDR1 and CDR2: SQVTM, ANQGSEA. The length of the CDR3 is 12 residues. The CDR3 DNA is TGCAGCGTTGAAGAGGGCCTGGGTGAGCAGTTCTTC. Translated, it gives CSVEEGLGEQFF.

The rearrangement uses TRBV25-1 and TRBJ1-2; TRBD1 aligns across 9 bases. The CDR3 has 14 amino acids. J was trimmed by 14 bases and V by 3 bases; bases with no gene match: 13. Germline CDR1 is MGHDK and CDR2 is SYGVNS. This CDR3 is CASSDHRGRTGETF. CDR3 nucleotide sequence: TGTGCCAGCAGTGACCATAGGGGAAGGACAGGGGAAACCTTC.

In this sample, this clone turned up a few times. CDR3 nucleotides: TGCGCCAGCAGTCCAGGGGACAGGGGGCTCTCCTATAATTCACCCCTCCACTTT. Amino acids: CASSPGDRGLSYNSPLHF. The chain links TRBV5-1 to TRBJ1-6; 12 nucleotides align to TRBD1. CDR1 SGHRS and CDR2 YFSETQ come from the germline V gene. After removal of 5 bases from V and 0 bases from J, the junction contained 6 bases not matched to a gene. The CDR3 covers 18 residues.

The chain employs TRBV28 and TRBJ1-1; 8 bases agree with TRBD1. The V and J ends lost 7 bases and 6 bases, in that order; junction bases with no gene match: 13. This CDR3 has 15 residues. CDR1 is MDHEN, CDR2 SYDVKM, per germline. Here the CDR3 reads CASNLSGQGRPEAFF. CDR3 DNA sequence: TGTGCCAGCAATTTGAGTGGACAGGGAAGGCCTGAAGCTTTCTTT.